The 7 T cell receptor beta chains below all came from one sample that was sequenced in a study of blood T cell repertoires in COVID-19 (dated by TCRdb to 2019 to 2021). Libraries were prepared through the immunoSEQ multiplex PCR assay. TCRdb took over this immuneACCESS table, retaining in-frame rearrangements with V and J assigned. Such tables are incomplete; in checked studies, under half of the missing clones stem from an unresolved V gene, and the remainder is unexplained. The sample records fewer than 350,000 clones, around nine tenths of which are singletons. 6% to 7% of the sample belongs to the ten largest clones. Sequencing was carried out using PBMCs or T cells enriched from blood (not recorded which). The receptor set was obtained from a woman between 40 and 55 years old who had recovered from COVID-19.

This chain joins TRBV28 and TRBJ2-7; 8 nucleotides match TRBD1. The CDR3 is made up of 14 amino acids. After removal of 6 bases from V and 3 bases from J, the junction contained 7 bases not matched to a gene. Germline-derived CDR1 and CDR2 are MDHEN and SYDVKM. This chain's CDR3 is CASRSQGDGYEQYF. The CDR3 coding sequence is TGTGCCAGCAGATCACAGGGGGATGGCTACGAGCAGTACTTC.

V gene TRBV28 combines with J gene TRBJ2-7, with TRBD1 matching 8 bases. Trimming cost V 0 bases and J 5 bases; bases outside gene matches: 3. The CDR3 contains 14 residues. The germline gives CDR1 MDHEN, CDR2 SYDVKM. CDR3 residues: CASSLWQGANEQYF. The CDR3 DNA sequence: TGTGCCAGCAGTTTATGGCAGGGGGCGAACGAGCAGTACTTC.

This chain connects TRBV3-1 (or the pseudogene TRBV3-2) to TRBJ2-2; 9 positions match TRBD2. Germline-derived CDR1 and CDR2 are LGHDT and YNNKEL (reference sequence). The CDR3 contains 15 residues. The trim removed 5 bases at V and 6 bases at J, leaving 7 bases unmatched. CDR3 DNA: TGTGCCAGCAGCTTTAGCGGGAGACTACCCGGGGAGCTGTTTTTT. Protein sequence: CASSFSGRLPGELFF.

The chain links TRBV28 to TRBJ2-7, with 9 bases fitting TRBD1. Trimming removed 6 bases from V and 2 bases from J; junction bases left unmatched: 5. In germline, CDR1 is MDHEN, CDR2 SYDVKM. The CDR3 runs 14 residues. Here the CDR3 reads CASRLTGGPYEQYF. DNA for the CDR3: TGTGCCAGCAGATTAACAGGGGGCCCCTACGAGCAGTACTTC.

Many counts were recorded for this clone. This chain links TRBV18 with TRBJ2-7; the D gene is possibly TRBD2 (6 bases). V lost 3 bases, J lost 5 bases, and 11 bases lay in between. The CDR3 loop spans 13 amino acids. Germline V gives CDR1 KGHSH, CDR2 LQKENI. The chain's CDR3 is CASSPGLYHEQYF. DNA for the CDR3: TGTGCCAGCTCACCGGGACTTTACCACGAGCAGTACTTC.

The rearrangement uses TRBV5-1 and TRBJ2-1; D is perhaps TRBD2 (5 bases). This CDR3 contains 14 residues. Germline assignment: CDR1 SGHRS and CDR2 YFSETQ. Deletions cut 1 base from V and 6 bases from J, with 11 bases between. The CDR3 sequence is CASSLLSDFNEQFF. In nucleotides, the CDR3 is TGCGCCAGCAGCTTGTTGTCGGACTTCAATGAGCAGTTCTTC.

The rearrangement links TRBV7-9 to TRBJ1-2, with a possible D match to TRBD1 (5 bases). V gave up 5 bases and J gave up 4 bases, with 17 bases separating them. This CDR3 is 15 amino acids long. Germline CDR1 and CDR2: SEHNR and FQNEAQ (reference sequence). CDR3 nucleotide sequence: TGTGCCAGCAGCCTCCCAGGCAGGGAGGGCTATGGCTACACCTTC. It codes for CASSLPGREGYGYTF.